The 30 T cell receptor beta chains listed next were all sequenced from one sample in a study of cytomegalovirus exposure and HLA in healthy donors (dated by TCRdb to about 2017). Preparation of the library involved the immunoSEQ multiplex PCR assay. For the multiplex PCR, a mixture combining 60 forward primers for TCR Vbeta segments and 13 reverse primers for TCR Jbeta segments was used. Entries here come from immuneACCESS through TCRdb and include only in-frame sequences with V and J called. Some clones fail to appear in such tables; in the studies checked, an unresolved V gene covers under half of the shortfall, and the cause of the remainder is unknown. The sample table on file contains 55,000 or so clones. The top ten hold approximately 12% of the sample. Sequencing used PBMCs. The source of these receptors is a woman aged 30 to 39 in good health and CMV-seropositive.

The V call is TRBV20-1, the J call TRBJ2-1, with 7 bases that match TRBD1. The CDR3 has 11 residues. Losses at the gene ends were 3 bases for V and 9 bases for J; bases not matched to a gene: 2. Looked up from germline, CDR1 is DFQATT and CDR2 is SNEGSKA (reference sequence). The CDR3 reads CSARTGSEQFF. CDR3 nucleotide sequence: TGCAGTGCTAGGACAGGGAGTGAGCAGTTCTTC.

V and J are TRBV30 and TRBJ2-7; possibly TRBD1 for D (6 bases). In germline, CDR1 is GTSNPN, CDR2 SVGIG (reference sequence). This CDR3 comprises 13 residues. The V and J ends lost 3 bases and 2 bases respectively, with 11 bases between them. CDR3 region: CAWRQGSAYEQYF. The CDR3 DNA sequence: TGTGCCTGGAGGCAGGGGAGCGCCTACGAGCAGTACTTC.

This chain connects TRBV10-3 to TRBJ1-6, with TRBD1 matching 10 bases. Germline loops: CDR1 ENHRY, CDR2 SYGVKD. The CDR3 runs 14 residues. The junction had 4 bases not matched to a gene; V was cut back by 4 bases and J by 10 bases. The CDR3 DNA reads TGTGCCATCAGTGGGGGACAGGGGAAATCACCCCTCCACTTT. Translating gives CAISGGQGKSPLHF.

The chain uses TRBV20-1 and TRBJ2-7; D call uncertain. Trimming shortened V by 6 bases and J by 4 bases, and 10 bases separated the two germline ends. The CDR3 contains 11 residues. From germline, CDR1 is DFQATT and CDR2 SNEGSKA (reference sequence). The chain's CDR3 is CSALLEYEQYF. For the CDR3, the DNA is TGCAGTGCCTTACTGGAGTACGAGCAGTACTTC.

The J gene is TRBJ2-3, the V gene TRBV2, with D perhaps matching TRBD1 (5 bases). Trimming removed 4 bases from V and 5 bases from J, with 13 bases in between. CDR1 and CDR2 (germline): SNHLY, FYNNEI. This CDR3 comprises 14 residues. The CDR3 here is CASSGQTFRDTQYF. CDR3 in DNA: TGTGCCAGCAGTGGACAGACATTTCGAGATACGCAGTATTTT. The variable domain in full, completed from reference TRBV2 and TRBJ2-3, reads EPEVTQTPSHQVTQMGQEVILRCVPISNHLYFYWYRQILGQKVEFLVSFYNNEISEKSEIFDDQFSVERPDGSNFTLKIRSTKLEDSAMYFCASSGQTFRDTQYFGPGTRLTVL.

DNA of the CDR3: TGTGCCAGCAGTTTCAACAGGAAGGACACTGAAGCTTTCTTT. Translation: CASSFNRKDTEAFF. The chain links TRBV6-5 to TRBJ1-1; a possible D gene is TRBD1 (5 bases). Trimming pared 4 bases from V and 3 bases from J, leaving 12 bases between. Germline values: CDR1 MNHEY, CDR2 SVGAGI. The CDR3 runs to 14 residues.

The chain recombines TRBV25-1 with TRBJ2-5; TRBD1 agrees at 8 bases. Germline values: CDR1 MGHDK, CDR2 SYGVNS. This CDR3 is built from 13 residues. The V gene end was trimmed by 6 bases and the J gene end by 5 bases; junction bases not matched to a gene: 5. The DNA for the CDR3 is TGTGCCAGCAGCCAGGGGGCGGGGGAGACCCAGTACTTC. This codes for CASSQGAGETQYF. The variable domain in full, completed from reference TRBV25-1 and TRBJ2-5, reads EADIYQTPRYLVIGTGKKITLECSQTMGHDKMYWYQQDPGMELHLIHYSYGVNSTEKGDLSSESTVSRIRTEHFPLTLESARPSHTSQYLCASSQGAGETQYFGPGTRLLVL.

CDR3 in amino acids: CSGRQGRYTEAFF. For the CDR3, the DNA is TGCAGCGGGAGACAGGGAAGGTACACTGAAGCTTTCTTT. This chain connects TRBV29-1 to TRBJ1-1; 7 bases agree with TRBD1. V shed 7 bases, J shed 3 bases, and the junction held 8 bases outside the gene matches. This CDR3 contains 13 residues. Germline-derived CDR1 and CDR2 are SQVTM and ANQGSEA.

This CDR3 reads CASSSSSYEQYF. The DNA of the CDR3 is TGCGCCAGCAGTTCTAGCTCCTACGAGCAGTACTTC. V is TRBV5-1 and J is TRBJ2-7; D gene ambiguous. V lost 5 bases to trimming and J lost 0 bases, with 6 bases between them. Germline CDR1 and CDR2: SGHRS and YFSETQ. The CDR3 consists of 12 residues.

The V gene is TRBV9, the J gene TRBJ1-1; tentatively, D is TRBD1 (5 bases). Trimming took off 4 bases at V and 2 bases at J, with 12 bases between the two ends. Germline CDR1 and CDR2: SGDLS and YYNGEE. The CDR3 contains 14 residues. CDR3 nucleotides: TGTGCCAGCAGCACTGGGGCCGTAAACACTGAAGCTTTCTTT. As protein: CASSTGAVNTEAFF.

The V call is TRBV4-2, the J call TRBJ2-3; 10 bases line up with TRBD2. The CDR3 has 17 amino acids. CDR1 is LGHNA, CDR2 YNFKEQ, per germline. V shed 0 bases and J 8 bases; nucleotides not matched to a gene: 11. The CDR3 protein is CASSQDSGASGGSTQYF. As DNA, the CDR3 is TGTGCCAGCAGCCAAGACTCTGGTGCTAGCGGGGGCAGTACGCAGTATTTT.

The chain carries TRBV25-1 and TRBJ2-7, with TRBD1 as a possible D gene (5 bases). The germline V and J ends were trimmed by 6 bases and 0 bases, with 12 bases remaining between them. Germline V gene lookup returns CDR1 MGHDK and CDR2 SYGVNS. This CDR3 has 14 residues. Written as DNA, the CDR3 is TGTGCCAGCAGCCACCAGGGATTCTCCTACGAGCAGTACTTC. Its translation is CASSHQGFSYEQYF.

The V and J genes are TRBV5-1 and TRBJ2-5; D possibly corresponds to TRBD1 (6 bases). V gave up 3 bases and J gave up 6 bases, with 12 bases separating them. Per the germline V gene, CDR1 is SGHRS and CDR2 is YFSETQ. This CDR3 comprises 13 residues. The CDR3 here is CASSSGTKKTQYF. DNA for the CDR3: TGCGCCAGCAGCTCCGGGACAAAAAAGACCCAGTACTTC.

CDR3: CASNTSRGRSSYNSPLHF. As DNA, the CDR3 is TGTGCCAGCAATACGTCCAGGGGGAGGAGCTCCTATAATTCACCCCTCCACTTT. The V call is TRBV28, the J call TRBJ1-6; TRBD1 matches at 7 bases. Looked up from germline, CDR1 is MDHEN and CDR2 is SYDVKM. Losses at the gene ends were 7 bases for V and 0 bases for J; bases not matched to a gene: 12. The CDR3 has 18 residues. Complete variable domain (other parts from reference TRBV28 and TRBJ1-6): DVKVTQSSRYLVKRTGEKVFLECVQDMDHENMFWYRQDPGLGLRLIYFSYDVKMKEKGDIPEGYSVSREKKERFSLILESASTNQTSMYLCASNTSRGRSSYNSPLHFGNGTRLTVT.

The genes are TRBV9 and TRBJ2-2; D unclear. The germline V gene encodes CDR1 SGDLS and CDR2 YYNGEE. V lost 0 bases, J lost 6 bases, and 6 bases lay in between. There are 13 residues in the CDR3. DNA for the CDR3: TGTGCCAGCAGCGTAGACCCAGCCGGGGAGCTGTTTTTT. Translation gives CASSVDPAGELFF.

Comment on this clone: Additional DNA sequences in this sample encode the identical CDR3. This sequence joins TRBV5-1 and TRBJ1-6, with 10 bases aligning to TRBD1. This CDR3 has 14 amino acids. CDR1 SGHRS and CDR2 YFSETQ come from the germline V gene. Germline trimming cut 5 bases from V and 8 bases from J; bases unmatched to any gene: 4. CDR3 amino acids: CASRPGQGDSPLHF. For the CDR3, the DNA is TGCGCCAGCAGGCCTGGACAGGGGGATTCACCCCTCCACTTT. Full variable domain (missing parts from reference TRBV5-1 and TRBJ1-6): KAGVTQTPRYLIKTRGQQVTLSCSPISGHRSVSWYQQTPGQGLQFLFEYFSETQRNKGNFPGRFSGRQFSNSRSEMNVSTLELGDSALYLCASRPGQGDSPLHFGNGTRLTVT.

The chain couples TRBV30 to TRBJ2-1; no reliable D call. CDR1 GTSNPN and CDR2 SVGIG come from the germline V gene (reference sequence). The CDR3 is made up of 14 amino acids. The germline V and J ends were trimmed by 0 bases and 4 bases, with 10 bases remaining between them. The CDR3 coding sequence is TGTGCCTGGAGTGTACATGCTAGTTACAATGAGCAGTTCTTC. Protein sequence: CAWSVHASYNEQFF.

V is TRBV20-1 and J is TRBJ2-3, with unresolved D. V was clipped by 7 bases and J by 6 bases, with 11 bases between them. The germline CDR1 and CDR2 sequences are DFQATT and SNEGSKA (reference sequence). The CDR3 totals 11 residues. The CDR3 sequence: CSGSDGDTQYF. Here the CDR3 DNA reads TGCAGTGGGAGCGATGGGGATACGCAGTATTTT.

The chain uses TRBV5-1 and TRBJ2-7; D perhaps matches TRBD2 (6 bases). The CDR3 consists of 14 residues. From germline, CDR1 is SGHRS and CDR2 YFSETQ. V lost 0 bases and J 2 bases, leaving 9 bases between the germline ends. CDR3 amino acids: CASSLAGVPYEQYF. The CDR3 bases are TGCGCCAGCAGCTTGGCGGGAGTGCCCTACGAGCAGTACTTC.

The chain links TRBV6-5 to TRBJ2-7; D is possibly TRBD2 (5 bases). Trimming left V 6 bases short and J 9 bases short, with 15 bases between. CDR1 MNHEY and CDR2 SVGAGI come from the germline V gene. CDR3 length: 12 residues. The CDR3 DNA sequence: TGTGCCAGCAGGCGACTATCTTCTAGGCAGTACTTC. It yields the protein CASRRLSSRQYF.

The chain is built from TRBV2 and TRBJ2-2, with 11 bases identical to TRBD1. CDR3 length equals 16 residues. CDR1 is SNHLY, CDR2 FYNNEI, per germline. The ends lost 5 bases at V and 7 bases at J; junction bases unmatched: 9. The CDR3 is CASSRTGGRRGGELFF. The CDR3 region has the DNA TGTGCCAGCAGTAGGACAGGGGGCAGGCGGGGCGGGGAGCTGTTTTTT.

This rearrangement joins TRBV6-1 to TRBJ2-7, with TRBD2 matching 9 bases. Germline values: CDR1 MNHNS, CDR2 SASEGT. Germline trimming cut 8 bases from V and 5 bases from J; bases unmatched to any gene: 7. This CDR3 comprises 13 residues. CDR3 sequence: CASEGAGGDEQYF. The CDR3 DNA sequence: TGTGCCAGCGAGGGAGCGGGAGGAGACGAGCAGTACTTC.

V usage is TRBV29-1 and J usage is TRBJ2-5; 8 bases match TRBD1. CDR3 length: 13 amino acids. CDR1 and CDR2 from the germline V gene are SQVTM and ANQGSEA. The V segment lost 7 bases and the J segment 5 bases; nucleotides outside the gene matches: 9. The chain's CDR3 is CSADDRGLETQYF. CDR3 sequence (DNA): TGCAGCGCTGACGACAGGGGCCTGGAGACCCAGTACTTC.

The genes are TRBV30 and TRBJ1-5, with TRBD1 as a possible D gene (6 bases). CDR3 length: 12 amino acids. With 7 bases removed from V and 7 bases from J, the gap between germline ends came to 14 bases. Looked up from germline, CDR1 is GTSNPN and CDR2 is SVGIG (reference sequence). CDR3 nucleotide sequence: TGTGCCTTCGGACAGCAAGGACAGCCCCAGCATTTT. Protein product: CAFGQQGQPQHF.

V and J are TRBV19 and TRBJ2-7, with D perhaps TRBD2 (5 bases). The germline V and J ends were trimmed by 2 bases and 2 bases, with 13 bases remaining between them. This CDR3 has 15 amino acids. Germline CDR1 and CDR2: LNHDA and SQIVND (reference sequence). CDR3 DNA: TGTGCCAGTAGTATAACCGGGCGGAGGACCTACGAGCAGTACTTC. This translates into CASSITGRRTYEQYF.

On this clone: The junction shows a germline mismatch at one end, possibly a read error. The chain combines TRBV6-6 with TRBJ2-7, with D perhaps matching TRBD2 (6 bases). This CDR3 has 14 amino acids. In germline, CDR1 is MNHNY, CDR2 SVGAGI (reference sequence). Here the CDR3 DNA reads TGTGCCAGCAGTCCCCGGGGACTCAACTACGCGCAGTACTTC. Translated: CASSPRGLNYAQYF.

This chain links TRBV10-1 with TRBJ2-1; 7 bases align to TRBD1. Trimming cost V 0 bases and J 12 bases; bases outside gene matches: 5. In germline, CDR1 is WNHNN, CDR2 SYGVQD (reference sequence). The CDR3 is 13 residues long. The CDR3 here is CASSESSRGRQFF. In DNA, the CDR3 is TGCGCCAGCAGTGAGTCAAGCAGGGGGAGGCAGTTCTTC.

Here the CDR3 DNA reads TGTGCCAGCTCAAGCCGGACAGGCGTTAATGAAAAACTGTTTTTT. It is translated as CASSSRTGVNEKLFF. The chain uses TRBV18 and TRBJ1-4, with 7 nucleotides matching TRBD1. Trimming removed 5 bases from V and 4 bases from J; junction bases left unmatched: 7. CDR1 is KGHSH and CDR2 is LQKENI in the germline V gene. This CDR3 contains 15 residues.

The gene calls are TRBV7-9 and TRBJ2-7; 8 bases are a match to TRBD2. The trim removed 5 bases at V and 5 bases at J, leaving 17 bases unmatched. Germline V CDR1 and CDR2: SEHNR, FQNEAQ (reference sequence). This CDR3 has 17 amino acids. CDR3 DNA sequence: TGTGCCAGCAGCAGCCTCCCCACCGGGGGGGGTTTTAACGAGCAGTACTTC. As protein: CASSSLPTGGGFNEQYF.

The rearrangement joins TRBV25-1 to TRBJ2-7; maybe TRBD2 (6 bases). Germline V CDR1 and CDR2: MGHDK, SYGVNS. Trimming removed 7 bases from V and 3 bases from J, with 13 bases in between. The CDR3 sequence is 13 residues long. DNA of the CDR3: TGTGCCAGCACCCCCGGGACTTACTACGAGCAGTACTTC. Translation: CASTPGTYYEQYF.